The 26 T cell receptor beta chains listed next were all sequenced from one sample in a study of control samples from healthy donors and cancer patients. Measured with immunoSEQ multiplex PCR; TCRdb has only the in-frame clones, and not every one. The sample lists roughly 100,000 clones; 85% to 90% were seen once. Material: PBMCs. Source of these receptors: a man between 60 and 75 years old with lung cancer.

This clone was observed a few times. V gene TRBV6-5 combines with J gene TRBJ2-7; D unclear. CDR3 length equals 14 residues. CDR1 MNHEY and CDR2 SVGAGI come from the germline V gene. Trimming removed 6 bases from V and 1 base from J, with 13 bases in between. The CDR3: CASSPVGLSYEQYF. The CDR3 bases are TGTGCCAGCAGCCCGGTCGGCCTGTCCTACGAGCAGTACTTC.

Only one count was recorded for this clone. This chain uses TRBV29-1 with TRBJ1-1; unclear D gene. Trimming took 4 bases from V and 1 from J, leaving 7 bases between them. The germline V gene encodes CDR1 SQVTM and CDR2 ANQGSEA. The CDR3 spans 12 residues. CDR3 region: CSVVPGNTEAFF. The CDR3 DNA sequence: TGCAGCGTTGTTCCCGGGAACACTGAAGCTTTCTTT. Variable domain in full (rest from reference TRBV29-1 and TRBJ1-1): SAVISQKPSRDICQRGTSLTIQCQVDSQVTMMFWYRQQPGQSLTLIATANQGSEATYESGFVIDKFPISRPNLTFSTLTVSNMSPEDSSIYLCSVVPGNTEAFFGQGTRLTVV.

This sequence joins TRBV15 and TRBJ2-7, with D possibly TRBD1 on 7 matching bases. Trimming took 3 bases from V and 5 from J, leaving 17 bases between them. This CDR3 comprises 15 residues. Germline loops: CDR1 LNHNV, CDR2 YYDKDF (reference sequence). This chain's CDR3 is CATSRGDQGGDEQYF. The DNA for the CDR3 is TGTGCCACCAGCAGGGGTGATCAGGGGGGCGACGAGCAGTACTTC.

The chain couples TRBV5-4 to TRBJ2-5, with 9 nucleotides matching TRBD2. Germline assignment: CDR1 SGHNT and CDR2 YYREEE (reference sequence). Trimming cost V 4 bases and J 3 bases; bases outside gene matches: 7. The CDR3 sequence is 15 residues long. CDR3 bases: TGTGCCAGCAGCGCAGCGGGGGGCCGGGAAGAGACCCAGTACTTC. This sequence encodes CASSAAGGREETQYF.

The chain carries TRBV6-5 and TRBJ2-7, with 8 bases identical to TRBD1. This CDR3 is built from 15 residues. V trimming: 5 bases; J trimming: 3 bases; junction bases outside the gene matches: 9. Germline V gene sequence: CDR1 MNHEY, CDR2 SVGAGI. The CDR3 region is CASSKGGDRGYEQYF. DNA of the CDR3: TGTGCCAGCAGTAAGGGTGGAGACAGGGGCTACGAGCAGTACTTC.

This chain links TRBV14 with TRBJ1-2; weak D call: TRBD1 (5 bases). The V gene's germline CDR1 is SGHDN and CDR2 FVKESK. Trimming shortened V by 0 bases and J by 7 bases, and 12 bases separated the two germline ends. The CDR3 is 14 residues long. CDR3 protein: CASSQDLGVGGYTF. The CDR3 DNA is TGTGCCAGCAGCCAAGATCTAGGGGTCGGTGGCTACACCTTC. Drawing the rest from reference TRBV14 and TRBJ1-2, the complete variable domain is EAGVTQFPSHSVIEKGQTVTLRCDPISGHDNLYWYRRVMGKEIKFLLHFVKESKQDESGMPNNRFLAERTGGTYSTLKVQPAELEDSGVYFCASSQDLGVGGYTFGSGTRLTVV.

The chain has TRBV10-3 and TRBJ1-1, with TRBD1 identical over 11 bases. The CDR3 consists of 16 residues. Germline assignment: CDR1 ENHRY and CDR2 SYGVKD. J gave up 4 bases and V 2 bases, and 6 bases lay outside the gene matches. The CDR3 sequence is CAISEGTGGASTEAFF. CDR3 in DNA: TGTGCCATCAGTGAGGGGACAGGGGGAGCGAGCACTGAAGCTTTCTTT.

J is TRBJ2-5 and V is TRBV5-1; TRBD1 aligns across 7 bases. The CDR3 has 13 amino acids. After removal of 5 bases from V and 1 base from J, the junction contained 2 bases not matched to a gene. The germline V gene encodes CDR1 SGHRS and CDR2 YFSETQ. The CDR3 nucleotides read TGCGCCAGCAGTCGGACAGGCCAAGAGACCCAGTACTTC. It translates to CASSRTGQETQYF.

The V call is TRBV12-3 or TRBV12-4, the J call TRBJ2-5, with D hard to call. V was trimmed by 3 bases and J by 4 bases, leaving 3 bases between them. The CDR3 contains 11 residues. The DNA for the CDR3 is TGTGCCAGCAGTTTCGGAGAGACCCAGTACTTC. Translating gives CASSFGETQYF.

Written as DNA, the CDR3 is TGTGCCAGCAGCTTAAATGTCGGGACAGGAGAGACCCAGTACTTC. This sequence encodes CASSLNVGTGETQYF. The genes are TRBV7-3 and TRBJ2-5, with TRBD1 matching 8 bases. Trimming took 1 base from V and 4 from J; bases not matched to a gene: 5. Germline assignment: CDR1 SGHTA and CDR2 FQGTGA. The CDR3 is made up of 15 amino acids.

The CDR3 loop reads CASSRNGARTEAFF. In DNA, the CDR3 is TGTGCCAGCAGTCGTAACGGGGCGAGGACTGAAGCTTTCTTT. This chain connects TRBV6-5 to TRBJ1-1; D perhaps matches TRBD1 (5 bases). The CDR3 runs 14 residues. CDR1 and CDR2 from the germline V gene are MNHEY and SVGAGI. Trimming removed 5 bases from V and 5 bases from J, with 15 bases in between.

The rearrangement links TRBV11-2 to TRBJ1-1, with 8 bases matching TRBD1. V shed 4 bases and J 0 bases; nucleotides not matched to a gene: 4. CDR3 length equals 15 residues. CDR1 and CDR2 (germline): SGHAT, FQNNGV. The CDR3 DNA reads TGTGCCAGCAGCTCACAGGGGGGAATGAACACTGAAGCTTTCTTT. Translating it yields CASSSQGGMNTEAFF.

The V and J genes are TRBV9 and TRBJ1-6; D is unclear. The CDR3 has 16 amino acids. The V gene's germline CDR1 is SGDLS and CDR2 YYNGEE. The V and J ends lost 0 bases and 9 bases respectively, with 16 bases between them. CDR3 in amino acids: CASSVVGPSRGSPLHF. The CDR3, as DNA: TGTGCCAGCAGCGTAGTTGGCCCCTCTCGGGGTTCACCCCTCCACTTT.

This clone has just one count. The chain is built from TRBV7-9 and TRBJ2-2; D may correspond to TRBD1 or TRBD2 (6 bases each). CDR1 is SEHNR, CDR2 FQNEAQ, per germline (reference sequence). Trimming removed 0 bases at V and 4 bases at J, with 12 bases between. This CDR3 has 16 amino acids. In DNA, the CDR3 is TGTGCCAGCAGCTTAGCCGGCGGGACACCCACCGGGGAGCTGTTTTTT. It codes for CASSLAGGTPTGELFF. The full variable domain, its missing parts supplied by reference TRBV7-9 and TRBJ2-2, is DTGVSQNPRHKITKRGQNVTFRCDPISEHNRLYWYRQTLGQGPEFLTYFQNEAQLEKSRLLSDRFSAERPKGSFSTLEIQRTEQGDSAMYLCASSLAGGTPTGELFFGEGSRLTVL.

The CDR3 nucleotides are TGTGCCACCAGTCCACAGGGGAACACTGAAGCTTTCTTT. As protein: CATSPQGNTEAFF. This sequence joins TRBV24-1 and TRBJ1-1; tentatively, D is TRBD1 (6 bases). From germline, CDR1 is KGHDR and CDR2 SFDVKD. The CDR3 is 13 residues long. V shed 6 bases and J shed 1 base, with 8 bases lying between them.

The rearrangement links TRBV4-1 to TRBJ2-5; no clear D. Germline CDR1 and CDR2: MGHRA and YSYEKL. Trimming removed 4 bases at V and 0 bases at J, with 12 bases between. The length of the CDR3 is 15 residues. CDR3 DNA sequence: TGCGCCAGCAGCCCCTCCATTATCTACCAAGAGACCCAGTACTTC. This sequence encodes CASSPSIIYQETQYF.

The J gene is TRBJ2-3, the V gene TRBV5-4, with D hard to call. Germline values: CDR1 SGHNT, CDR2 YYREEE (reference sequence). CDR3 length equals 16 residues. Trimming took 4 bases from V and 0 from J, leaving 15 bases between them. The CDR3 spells CASSLKGSPSTDTQYF. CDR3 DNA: TGTGCCAGCAGCCTGAAGGGCTCCCCTAGCACAGATACGCAGTATTTT. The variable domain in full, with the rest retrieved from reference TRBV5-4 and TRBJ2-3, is ETGVTQSPTHLIKTRGQQVTLRCSSQSGHNTVSWYQQALGQGPQFIFQYYREEENGRGNFPPRFSGLQFPNYSSELNVNALELDDSALYLCASSLKGSPSTDTQYFGPGTRLTVL.

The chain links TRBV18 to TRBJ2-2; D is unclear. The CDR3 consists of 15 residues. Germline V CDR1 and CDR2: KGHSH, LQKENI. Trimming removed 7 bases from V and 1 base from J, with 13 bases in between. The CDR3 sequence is CASFSGWGNTGELFF. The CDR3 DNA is TGTGCCAGCTTTTCCGGATGGGGGAACACCGGGGAGCTGTTTTTT.

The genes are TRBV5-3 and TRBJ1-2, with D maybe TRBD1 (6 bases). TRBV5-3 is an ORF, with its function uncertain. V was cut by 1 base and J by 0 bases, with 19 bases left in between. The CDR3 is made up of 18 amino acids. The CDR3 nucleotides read TGTGCCAGAAGCTTGAGGGGGGCCCAAAGGAACTCTAACTATGGCTACACCTTC. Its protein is CARSLRGAQRNSNYGYTF.

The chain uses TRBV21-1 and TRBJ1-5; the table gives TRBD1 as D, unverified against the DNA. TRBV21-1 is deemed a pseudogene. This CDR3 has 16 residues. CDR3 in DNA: TGTGCCAGCAGCAAAAATGACAGGGATAGCAATCAGCCCCAGCATTTT. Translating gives CASSKNDRDSNQPQHF.

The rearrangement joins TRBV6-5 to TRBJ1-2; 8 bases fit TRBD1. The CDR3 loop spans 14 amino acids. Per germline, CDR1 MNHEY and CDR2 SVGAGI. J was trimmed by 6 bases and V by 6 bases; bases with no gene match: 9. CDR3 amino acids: CASSWTGTGDGYTF. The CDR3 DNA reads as TGTGCCAGCAGCTGGACCGGGACAGGCGATGGCTACACCTTC.

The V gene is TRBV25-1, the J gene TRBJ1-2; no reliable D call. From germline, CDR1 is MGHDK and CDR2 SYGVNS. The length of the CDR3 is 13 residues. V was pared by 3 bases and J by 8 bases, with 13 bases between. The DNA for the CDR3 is TGTGCCAGCAGTGACCTGGCTAGAGCCGGCTACACCTTC. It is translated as CASSDLARAGYTF.

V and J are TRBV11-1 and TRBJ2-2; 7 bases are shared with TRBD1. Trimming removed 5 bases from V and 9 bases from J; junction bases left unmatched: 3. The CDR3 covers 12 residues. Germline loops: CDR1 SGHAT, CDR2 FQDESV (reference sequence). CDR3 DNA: TGTGCCAGCAGCGAAGGGGGCCGGGAGCTGTTTTTT. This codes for CASSEGGRELFF.

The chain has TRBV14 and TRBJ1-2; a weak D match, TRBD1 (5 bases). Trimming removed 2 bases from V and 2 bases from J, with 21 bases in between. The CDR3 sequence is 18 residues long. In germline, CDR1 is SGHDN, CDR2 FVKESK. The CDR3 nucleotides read TGTGCCAGCAGCCAAAGTCCTTTAGGAGGGGTGAGGAACTATGGCTACACCTTC. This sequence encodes CASSQSPLGGVRNYGYTF. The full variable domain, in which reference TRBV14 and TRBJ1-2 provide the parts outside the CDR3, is EAGVTQFPSHSVIEKGQTVTLRCDPISGHDNLYWYRRVMGKEIKFLLHFVKESKQDESGMPNNRFLAERTGGTYSTLKVQPAELEDSGVYFCASSQSPLGGVRNYGYTFGSGTRLTVV.

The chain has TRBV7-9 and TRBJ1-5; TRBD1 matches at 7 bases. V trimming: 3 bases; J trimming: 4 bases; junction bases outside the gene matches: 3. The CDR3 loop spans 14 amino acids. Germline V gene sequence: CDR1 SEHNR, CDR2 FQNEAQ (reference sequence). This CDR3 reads CASSFEQGNQPQHF. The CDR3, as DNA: TGTGCCAGCAGCTTCGAACAGGGGAATCAGCCCCAGCATTTT.

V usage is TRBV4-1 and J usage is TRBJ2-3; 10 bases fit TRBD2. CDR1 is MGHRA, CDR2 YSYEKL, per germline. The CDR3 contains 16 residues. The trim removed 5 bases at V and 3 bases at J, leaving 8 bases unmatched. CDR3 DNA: TGCGCCAGCAGCGTACCTAGCGGGGGTTCGACAGATACGCAGTATTTT. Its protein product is CASSVPSGGSTDTQYF.